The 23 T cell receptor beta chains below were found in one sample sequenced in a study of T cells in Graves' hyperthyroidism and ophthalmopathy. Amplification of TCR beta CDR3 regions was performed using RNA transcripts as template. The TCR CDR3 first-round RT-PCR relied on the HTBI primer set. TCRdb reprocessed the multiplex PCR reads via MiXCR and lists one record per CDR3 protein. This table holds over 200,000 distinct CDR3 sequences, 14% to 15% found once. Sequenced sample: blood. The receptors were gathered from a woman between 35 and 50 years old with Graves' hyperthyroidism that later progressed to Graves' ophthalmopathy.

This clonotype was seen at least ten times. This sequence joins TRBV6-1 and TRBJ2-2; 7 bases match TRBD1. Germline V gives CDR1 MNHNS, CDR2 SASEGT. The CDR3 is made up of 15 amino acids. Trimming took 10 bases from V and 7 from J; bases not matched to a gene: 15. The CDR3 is CATEGAGVNHGELFF. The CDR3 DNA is TGTGCCACAGAGGGGGCAGGAGTAAACCACGGGGAGCTGTTTTTT.

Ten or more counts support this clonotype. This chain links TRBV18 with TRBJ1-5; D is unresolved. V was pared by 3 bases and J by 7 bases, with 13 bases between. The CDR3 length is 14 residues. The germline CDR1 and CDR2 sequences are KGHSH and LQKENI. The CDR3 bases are TGTGCCAGCTCACCGTCGGAGGGAGGACAGCCCCAGCATTTT. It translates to CASSPSEGGQPQHF.

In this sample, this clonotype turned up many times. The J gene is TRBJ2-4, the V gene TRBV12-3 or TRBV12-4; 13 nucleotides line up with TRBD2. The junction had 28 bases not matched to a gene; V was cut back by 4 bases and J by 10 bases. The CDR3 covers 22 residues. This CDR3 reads CASSSLIALHTSGRALKDIQYF. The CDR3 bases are TGTGCCAGCAGTTCCCTTATCGCCCTCCATACTAGCGGGAGGGCCCTAAAGGATATTCAGTACTTC.

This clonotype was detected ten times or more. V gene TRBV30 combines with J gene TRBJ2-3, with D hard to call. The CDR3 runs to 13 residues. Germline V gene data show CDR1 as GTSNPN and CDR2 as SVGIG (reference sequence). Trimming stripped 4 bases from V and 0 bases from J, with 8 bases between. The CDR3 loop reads CAWMAGSTDTQYF. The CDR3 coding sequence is TGTGCCTGGATGGCCGGAAGCACAGATACGCAGTATTTT.

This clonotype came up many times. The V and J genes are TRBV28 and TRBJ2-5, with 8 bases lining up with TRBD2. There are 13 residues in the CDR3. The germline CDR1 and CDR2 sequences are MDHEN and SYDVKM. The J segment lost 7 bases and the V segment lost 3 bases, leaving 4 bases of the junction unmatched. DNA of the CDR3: TGTGCCAGCAGTTTTGCGGGGGGAGGGACCCAGTACTTC. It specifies CASSFAGGGTQYF.

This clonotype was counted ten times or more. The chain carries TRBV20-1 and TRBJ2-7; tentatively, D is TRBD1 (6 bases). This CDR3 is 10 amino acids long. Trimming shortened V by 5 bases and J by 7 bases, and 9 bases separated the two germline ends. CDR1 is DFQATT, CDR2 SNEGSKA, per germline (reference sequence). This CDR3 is CSAFRGEQYF. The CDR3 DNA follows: TGCAGTGCTTTCAGGGGTGAGCAGTACTTC.

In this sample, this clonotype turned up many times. This CDR3 is CASRYPWGVASYGYTF. CDR3 nucleotide sequence: TGTGCCAGCAGATATCCTTGGGGGGTGGCCAGCTATGGCTACACCTTC. This chain joins TRBV11-2 and TRBJ1-2; TRBD1 might be the D (5 bases). The CDR3 spans 16 residues. Per germline, CDR1 SGHAT and CDR2 FQNNGV. The germline V and J ends were trimmed by 6 bases and 4 bases, with 21 bases remaining between them.

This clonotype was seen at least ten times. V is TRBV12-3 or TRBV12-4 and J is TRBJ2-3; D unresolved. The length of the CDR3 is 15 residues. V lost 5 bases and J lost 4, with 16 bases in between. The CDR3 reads CASSDGLPLADTQYF. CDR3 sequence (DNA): TGTGCCAGCAGTGACGGCCTTCCCCTGGCAGATACGCAGTATTTT.

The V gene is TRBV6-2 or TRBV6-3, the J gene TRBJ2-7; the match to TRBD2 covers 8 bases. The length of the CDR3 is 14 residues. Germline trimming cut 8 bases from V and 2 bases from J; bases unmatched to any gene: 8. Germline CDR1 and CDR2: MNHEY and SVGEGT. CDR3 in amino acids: CASAPSGGTYEQYF. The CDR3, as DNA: TGTGCCAGCGCACCGTCGGGAGGGACCTACGAGCAGTACTTC.

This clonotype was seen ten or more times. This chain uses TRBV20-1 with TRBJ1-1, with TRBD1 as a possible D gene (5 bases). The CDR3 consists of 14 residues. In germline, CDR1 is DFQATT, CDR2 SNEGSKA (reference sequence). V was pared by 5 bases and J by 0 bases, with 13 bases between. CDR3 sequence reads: CSAPRRQLNTEAFF. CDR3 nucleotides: TGCAGTGCTCCGAGACGACAGTTGAACACTGAAGCTTTCTTT.

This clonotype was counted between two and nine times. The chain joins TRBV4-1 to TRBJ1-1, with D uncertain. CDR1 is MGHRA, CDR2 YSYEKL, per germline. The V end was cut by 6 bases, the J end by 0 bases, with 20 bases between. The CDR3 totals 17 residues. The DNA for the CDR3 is TGCGCCAGCAGAGAGGGCGGTCTCCTTGAAGTGAACACTGAAGCTTTCTTT. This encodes CASREGGLLEVNTEAFF.

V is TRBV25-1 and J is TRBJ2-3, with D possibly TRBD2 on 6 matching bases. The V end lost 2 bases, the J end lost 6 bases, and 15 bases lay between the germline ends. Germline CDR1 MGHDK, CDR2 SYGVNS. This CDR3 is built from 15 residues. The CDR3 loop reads CASSEPGDLADTQYF. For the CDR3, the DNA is TGTGCCAGCAGTGAACCCGGGGACTTAGCCGATACGCAGTATTTT. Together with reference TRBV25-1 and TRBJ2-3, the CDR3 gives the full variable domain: EADIYQTPRYLVIGTGKKITLECSQTMGHDKMYWYQQDPGMELHLIHYSYGVNSTEKGDLSSESTVSRIRTEHFPLTLESARPSHTSQYLCASSEPGDLADTQYFGPGTRLTVL.

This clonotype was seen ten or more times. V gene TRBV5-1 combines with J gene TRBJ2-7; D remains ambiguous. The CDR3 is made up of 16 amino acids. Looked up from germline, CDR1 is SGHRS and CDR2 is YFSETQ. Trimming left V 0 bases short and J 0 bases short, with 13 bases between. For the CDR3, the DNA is TGCGCCAGCAGCTTGGATTCGGCAGTTCTCTCCTACGAGCAGTACTTC. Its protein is CASSLDSAVLSYEQYF.

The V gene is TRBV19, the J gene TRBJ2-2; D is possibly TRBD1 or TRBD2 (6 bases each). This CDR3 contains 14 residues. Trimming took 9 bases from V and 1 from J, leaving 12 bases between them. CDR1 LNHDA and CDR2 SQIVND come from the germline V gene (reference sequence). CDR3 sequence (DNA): TGTGCCAGCAAGGGGGGACAGAACACCGGGGAGCTGTTTTTT. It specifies CASKGGQNTGELFF.

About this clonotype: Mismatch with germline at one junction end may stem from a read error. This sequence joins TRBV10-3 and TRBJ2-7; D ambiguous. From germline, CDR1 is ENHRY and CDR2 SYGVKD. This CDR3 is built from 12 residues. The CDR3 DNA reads TGTGCCATCAGTGAGTCTCTGGACGAGCGGTACTTC. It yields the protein CAISESLDERYF.

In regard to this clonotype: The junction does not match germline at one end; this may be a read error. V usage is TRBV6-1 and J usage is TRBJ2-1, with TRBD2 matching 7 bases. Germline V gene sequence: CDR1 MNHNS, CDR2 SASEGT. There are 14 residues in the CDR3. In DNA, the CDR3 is TGTGCCAGCAGTGAATTGGCGGGAGTCTACGAGCAGTTCTTT. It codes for CASSELAGVYEQFF.

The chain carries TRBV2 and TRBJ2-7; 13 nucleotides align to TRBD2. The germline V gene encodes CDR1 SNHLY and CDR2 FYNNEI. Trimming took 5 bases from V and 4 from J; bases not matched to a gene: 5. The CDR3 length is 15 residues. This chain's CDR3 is CASSSGLAGWYEQYF. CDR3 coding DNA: TGTGCCAGCAGTTCGGGACTAGCGGGATGGTACGAGCAGTACTTC.

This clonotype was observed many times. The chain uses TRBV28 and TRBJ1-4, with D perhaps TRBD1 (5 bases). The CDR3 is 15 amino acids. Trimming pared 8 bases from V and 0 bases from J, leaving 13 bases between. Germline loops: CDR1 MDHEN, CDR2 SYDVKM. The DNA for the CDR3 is TGTGCCAGCCCGGGACCACGGGCAACTAATGAAAAACTGTTTTTT. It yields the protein CASPGPRATNEKLFF.

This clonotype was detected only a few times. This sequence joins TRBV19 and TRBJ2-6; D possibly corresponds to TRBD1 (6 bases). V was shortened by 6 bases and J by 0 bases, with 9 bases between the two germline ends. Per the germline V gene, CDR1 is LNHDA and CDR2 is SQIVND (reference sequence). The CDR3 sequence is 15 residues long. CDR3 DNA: TGTGCCAGTAGGGACAGCTTCTCTGGGGCCAACGTCCTGACTTTC. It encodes CASRDSFSGANVLTF. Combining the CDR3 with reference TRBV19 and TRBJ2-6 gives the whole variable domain DGGITQSPKYLFRKEGQNVTLSCEQNLNHDAMYWYRQDPGQGLRLIYYSQIVNDFQKGDIAEGYSVSREKKESFPLTVTSAQKNPTAFYLCASRDSFSGANVLTFGAGSRLTVL.

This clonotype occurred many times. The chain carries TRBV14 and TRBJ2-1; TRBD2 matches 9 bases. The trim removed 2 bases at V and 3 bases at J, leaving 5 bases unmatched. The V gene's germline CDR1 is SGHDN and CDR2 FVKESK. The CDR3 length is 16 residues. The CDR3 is CASSQRAGGYYNEQFF. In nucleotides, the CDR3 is TGTGCCAGCAGCCAAAGGGCGGGAGGGTACTACAATGAGCAGTTCTTC.

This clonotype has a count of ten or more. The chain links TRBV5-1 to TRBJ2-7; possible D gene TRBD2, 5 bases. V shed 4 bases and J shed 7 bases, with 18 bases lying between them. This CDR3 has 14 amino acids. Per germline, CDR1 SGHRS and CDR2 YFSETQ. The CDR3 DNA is TGCGCCAGCAGCCCTGTAAGTTTCGGGGTTGAGCAGTACTTC. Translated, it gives CASSPVSFGVEQYF.

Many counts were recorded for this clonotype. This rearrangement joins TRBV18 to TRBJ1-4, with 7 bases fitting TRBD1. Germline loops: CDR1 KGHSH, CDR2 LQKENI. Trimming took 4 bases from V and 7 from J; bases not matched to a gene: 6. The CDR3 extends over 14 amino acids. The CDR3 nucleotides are TGTGCCAGCTCACGCGACAGGGAGGGTGAAAAACTGTTTTTT. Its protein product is CASSRDREGEKLFF. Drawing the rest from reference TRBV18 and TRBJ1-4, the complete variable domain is NAGVMQNPRHLVRRRGQEARLRCSPMKGHSHVYWYRQLPEEGLKFMVYLQKENIIDESGMPKERFSAEFPKEGPSILRIQQVVRGDSAAYFCASSRDREGEKLFFGSGTQLSVL.

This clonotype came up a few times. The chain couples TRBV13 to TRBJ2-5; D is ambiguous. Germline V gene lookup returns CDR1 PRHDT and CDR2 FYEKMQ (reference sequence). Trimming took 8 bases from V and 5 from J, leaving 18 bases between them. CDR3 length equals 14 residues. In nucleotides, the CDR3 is TGTGCCAGCGCCTACCGATCAGACCGGGAGACCCAGTACTTC. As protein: CASAYRSDRETQYF.